Shown below are 30 T cell receptor beta chains from a single sample sequenced in a study of T cells after yellow fever vaccination. TCRdb reprocessed the 5' RACE reads with MiXCR, giving one entry per CDR3 protein. In the table there are some 150,000 distinct CDR3 sequences, approximately 10% of which are singletons. The sequences come from CD8+ T cells sorted from PBMCs, collected 45 days after the yellow fever booster vaccination. These receptors all stem from a man aged 18 to 29 who received the YFV17D yellow fever vaccine.

This chain uses TRBV7-8 with TRBJ2-3; the match to TRBD2 covers 13 bases. The length of the CDR3 is 21 residues. Germline V gives CDR1 SGHVS, CDR2 FQNEAQ. Germline trimming cut 5 bases from V and 6 bases from J; bases unmatched to any gene: 23. CDR3 in DNA: TGTGCCAGCAGCAACCGCTTACTAGCGGGGGGGCCTGCACAGTCTGGGGATACGCAGTATTTT. It is translated as CASSNRLLAGGPAQSGDTQYF.

This clonotype was observed a handful of times. This chain connects TRBV2 to TRBJ2-1; D is perhaps TRBD1 or TRBD2 (5 bases each). The CDR3 has 10 residues. Germline V gene data show CDR1 as SNHLY and CDR2 as FYNNEI. V was shortened by 8 bases and J by 9 bases, with 8 bases between the two germline ends. The CDR3 DNA is TGTGCCAGCTCGGGACCTGAGCAGTTCTTC. Its protein product is CASSGPEQFF. The complete variable domain, with remaining parts taken from reference TRBV2 and TRBJ2-1, reads EPEVTQTPSHQVTQMGQEVILRCVPISNHLYFYWYRQILGQKVEFLVSFYNNEISEKSEIFDDQFSVERPDGSNFTLKIRSTKLEDSAMYFCASSGPEQFFGPGTRLTVL.

This clonotype was found many times. V is TRBV5-5 and J is TRBJ2-7; D is uncertain. Germline lookup yields CDR1 SGHKS and CDR2 YYEKEE (reference sequence). The CDR3 runs 12 residues. Trimming left V 3 bases short and J 4 bases short, with 8 bases between. The CDR3 coding sequence is TGTGCCAGCAGCTCCGATGGATACGAGCAGTACTTC. This encodes CASSSDGYEQYF. Full variable domain (outside the CDR3, taken from reference TRBV5-5 and TRBJ2-7): DAGVTQSPTHLIKTRGQQVTLRCSPISGHKSVSWYQQVLGQGPQFIFQYYEKEERGRGNFPDRFSARQFPNYSSELNVNALLLGDSALYLCASSSDGYEQYFGPGTRLTVT.

This sequence joins TRBV10-2 and TRBJ1-6; possible D gene TRBD1, 6 bases. The CDR3 totals 16 residues. Trimming pared 6 bases from V and 0 bases from J, leaving 12 bases between. The germline V gene encodes CDR1 WSHSY and CDR2 SAAADI. The CDR3 sequence is CASSDGQSSYNSPLHF. CDR3 nucleotides: TGCGCCAGCAGCGACGGACAGAGCTCCTATAATTCACCCCTCCACTTT.

This clonotype occurred many times. The chain combines TRBV6-5 with TRBJ2-2, with D maybe TRBD2 (6 bases). The V end was cut by 2 bases, the J end by 4 bases, with 8 bases between. This CDR3 contains 14 residues. Germline lookup yields CDR1 MNHEY and CDR2 SVGAGI. CDR3 nucleotides: TGTGCCAGCAGTTACAGGGGAGGCACCGGGGAGCTGTTTTTT. Amino acid sequence: CASSYRGGTGELFF.

This clonotype was seen only a few times. The CDR3 sequence is CASSYEGYEQYF. The CDR3 region has the DNA TGTGCCAGCAGTTACGAGGGATACGAGCAGTACTTC. The chain is built from TRBV6-2 or TRBV6-3 and TRBJ2-7, with D possibly being TRBD2 (5 bases). V was clipped by 2 bases and J by 4 bases, with 6 bases between them. In germline, CDR1 is MNHEY, CDR2 SVGEGT. The CDR3 extends over 12 amino acids.

V usage is TRBV5-1 and J usage is TRBJ2-3; 9 bases agree with TRBD1. This CDR3 contains 14 residues. CDR1 is SGHRS, CDR2 YFSETQ, per germline. Trimming removed 2 bases from V and 5 bases from J; junction bases left unmatched: 3. The CDR3 nucleotides are TGCGCCAGCAGCTTAGGGACAGGGCAAGATACGCAGTATTTT. It translates to CASSLGTGQDTQYF.

This chain links TRBV13 with TRBJ2-2; no clear D gene. From germline, CDR1 is PRHDT and CDR2 FYEKMQ (reference sequence). Trimming took 5 bases from V and 2 from J, leaving 6 bases between them. The CDR3 is made up of 13 amino acids. CDR3 nucleotide sequence: TGTGCCAGCAGCCAGATTAACACCGGGGAGCTGTTTTTT. Translated: CASSQINTGELFF.

This chain connects TRBV12-3 or TRBV12-4 to TRBJ1-1, with 10 positions matching TRBD1. There are 15 residues in the CDR3. V lost 6 bases, J lost 2 bases, and 6 bases stayed unmatched. The CDR3 DNA reads TGTGCCAGCAGCCGGACAGGGGGTTTCAACACTGAAGCTTTCTTT. Its translation is CASSRTGGFNTEAFF.

The chain combines TRBV2 with TRBJ2-5, with TRBD2 as a possible D gene (6 bases). V lost 0 bases and J 5 bases, leaving 16 bases between the germline ends. CDR3 length: 16 amino acids. Germline CDR1 is SNHLY and CDR2 is FYNNEI. CDR3 residues: CASSEALLGTRETQYF. DNA for the CDR3: TGTGCCAGCAGTGAAGCGCTTCTCGGGACTCGGGAGACCCAGTACTTC.

This clonotype was counted only a few times. The rearrangement uses TRBV4-3 and TRBJ2-2; TRBD2 is a possible D gene (5 bases). Looked up from germline, CDR1 is LGHNA and CDR2 is YSLEER. This CDR3 spans 14 amino acids. Trimming removed 0 bases from V and 5 bases from J, with 7 bases in between. The CDR3 DNA reads TGCGCCAGCAGCCAAGACGGGGTTACCGGGGAGCTGTTTTTT. Translating it yields CASSQDGVTGELFF.

The chain has TRBV7-9 and TRBJ2-2; tentative D call: TRBD2 (5 bases). Germline-derived CDR1 and CDR2 are SEHNR and FQNEAQ (reference sequence). Trimming pared 1 base from V and 0 bases from J, leaving 12 bases between. CDR3 length: 17 residues. CDR3 region: CASSLVFRGPNTGELFF. The CDR3 DNA reads as TGTGCCAGCAGCTTAGTGTTTCGGGGTCCGAACACCGGGGAGCTGTTTTTT.

This chain links TRBV4-1 with TRBJ2-2, with TRBD2 matching 9 bases. CDR3 size: 18 residues. Trimming removed 4 bases from V and 0 bases from J; junction bases left unmatched: 9. The germline gives CDR1 MGHRA, CDR2 YSYEKL. CDR3 in amino acids: CASSLRLADLANTGELFF. CDR3 DNA sequence: TGCGCCAGCAGCCTCAGACTAGCGGACCTCGCGAACACCGGGGAGCTGTTTTTT.

This clonotype was picked up many times. The rearrangement joins TRBV12-3 or TRBV12-4 to TRBJ2-2; D unclear. The CDR3 is 14 residues long. Deletions cut 0 bases from V and 4 bases from J, with 6 bases between. The CDR3 reads CASSLAGITGELFF. For the CDR3, the DNA is TGTGCCAGCAGTTTAGCAGGGATCACCGGGGAGCTGTTTTTT.

This clonotype came up a few times. The CDR3 DNA is TGTGCCAGCAGCCTACGACTAGCGGGGGGCGAACAAGAGACCCAGTACTTC. The encoded protein is CASSLRLAGGEQETQYF. The chain employs TRBV7-9 and TRBJ2-5; 13 bases map to TRBD2. V shed 5 bases, J shed 2 bases, and the junction held 8 bases outside the gene matches. This CDR3 is built from 17 residues. Germline CDR1 and CDR2: SEHNR and FQNEAQ (reference sequence).

The chain carries TRBV6-5 and TRBJ2-7, with D possibly TRBD2 on 6 matching bases. Trimming shortened V by 5 bases and J by 0 bases, and 14 bases separated the two germline ends. Germline V gene lookup returns CDR1 MNHEY and CDR2 SVGAGI. There are 15 residues in the CDR3. The CDR3 DNA reads TGTGCCAGCAGTCCGGGAGTGTGGAGCTCCTACGAGCAGTACTTC. This encodes CASSPGVWSSYEQYF.

This clonotype was counted a few times. A junction end diverges from the germline sequence, so it may reflect a read error. V is TRBV7-2 and J is TRBJ2-7; 8 bases agree with TRBD2. The CDR3 consists of 15 residues. The germline CDR1 and CDR2 sequences are SGHTA and FQGNSA. The CDR3 loop reads CASSYPGGPSHEQYF. The CDR3 nucleotides read TGTGCCAGCAGCTACCCGGGGGGGCCCTCCCACGAGCAGTACTTC.

This clonotype was observed a few times. The chain carries TRBV7-2 and TRBJ2-7; 7 bases are a match to TRBD1. V trimming: 5 bases; J trimming: 5 bases; junction bases outside the gene matches: 12. The germline gives CDR1 SGHTA, CDR2 FQGNSA. This CDR3 comprises 15 residues. The DNA of the CDR3 is TGTGCCAGCAGCGGAACAGGGGAATCAACCCACGAGCAGTACTTC. Protein product: CASSGTGESTHEQYF.

This clonotype was seen a few times. V usage is TRBV5-5 and J usage is TRBJ2-1, with D perhaps matching TRBD2 (5 bases). The CDR3 has 13 residues. The V end was cut by 3 bases, the J end by 7 bases, with 11 bases between. Germline loops: CDR1 SGHKS, CDR2 YYEKEE (reference sequence). CDR3 bases: TGTGCCAGCAGCTCCGGAGGTGGGAATGAGCAGTTCTTC. Its protein product is CASSSGGGNEQFF.

The rearrangement joins TRBV6-2 or TRBV6-3 to TRBJ1-6; 10 bases agree with TRBD1. CDR3 length: 16 amino acids. Losses at the gene ends were 4 bases for V and 3 bases for J; bases not matched to a gene: 3. Germline V gene sequence: CDR1 MNHEY, CDR2 SVGEGT. In DNA form, the CDR3 reads TGTGCCAGCAGTTCACGGACAGGGGGCTATAATTCACCCCTCCACTTT. Its protein is CASSSRTGGYNSPLHF.

The rearrangement joins TRBV18 to TRBJ2-1; TRBD2 aligns across 13 bases. Germline assignment: CDR1 KGHSH and CDR2 LQKENI. V shed 3 bases and J 1 base; nucleotides not matched to a gene: 6. The CDR3 contains 18 residues. The CDR3 is CASSPTSGGPSSYNEQFF. As DNA, the CDR3 is TGTGCCAGCTCACCGACTAGCGGGGGGCCCAGTTCCTACAATGAGCAGTTCTTC.

This clonotype was seen more than once but under ten times. The chain is built from TRBV6-2 or TRBV6-3 and TRBJ2-5; possibly TRBD2 for D (5 bases). V lost 6 bases and J 5 bases, leaving 19 bases between the germline ends. Germline CDR1 reads MNHEY; CDR2 reads SVGEGT. The CDR3 runs 15 residues. CDR3 sequence (DNA): TGTGCCAGCAGGGCGGACCTGGGAGAATGGGAGACCCAGTACTTC. This codes for CASRADLGEWETQYF.

The table lists this clonotype with a few counts. CDR3 loop: CASSLSSSGERGGNEQFF. The CDR3 nucleotides read TGTGCCAGCAGCTTAAGTTCTTCTGGCGAGCGGGGTGGAAATGAGCAGTTCTTC. The J gene is TRBJ2-1, the V gene TRBV7-3; 7 nucleotides line up with TRBD2. This CDR3 comprises 18 residues. The germline V gene encodes CDR1 SGHTA and CDR2 FQGTGA. J gave up 7 bases and V 1 base, and 16 bases lay outside the gene matches.

Only a few counts were recorded for this clonotype. V is TRBV12-3 or TRBV12-4 and J is TRBJ1-2; perhaps TRBD1 as D (5 bases). This CDR3 comprises 14 residues. With 6 bases removed from V and 1 base from J, the gap between germline ends came to 12 bases. This chain's CDR3 is CASSPGTDNYGYTF. CDR3 in DNA: TGTGCCAGCAGCCCCGGGACGGATAACTATGGCTACACCTTC.

There are a few counts of this clonotype. This rearrangement joins TRBV7-9 to TRBJ2-5; tentative D call: TRBD2 (5 bases). The CDR3 totals 14 residues. Germline-derived CDR1 and CDR2 are SEHNR and FQNEAQ (reference sequence). Trimming left V 10 bases short and J 2 bases short, with 17 bases between. CDR3 coding DNA: TGTGCCACAAGCGTGGCGGGTAGTCAAGAGACCCAGTACTTC. This codes for CATSVAGSQETQYF.

The chain has TRBV4-1 and TRBJ1-4, with 10 bases fitting TRBD1. This CDR3 has 14 residues. With 4 bases clipped from V and 8 bases from J, the junction kept 4 bases outside the gene matches. CDR1 is MGHRA and CDR2 is YSYEKL in the germline V gene. The chain's CDR3 is CASSPGTGDEKLFF. For the CDR3, the DNA is TGCGCCAGCAGCCCAGGGACAGGGGACGAAAAACTGTTTTTT.

The V and J genes are TRBV4-3 and TRBJ2-6; D unresolved. The V end was cut by 2 bases, the J end by 0 bases, with 8 bases between. The CDR3 covers 16 residues. Germline V gene data show CDR1 as LGHNA and CDR2 as YSLEER. This CDR3 reads CASSQSSVSGANVLTF. The CDR3 nucleotides are TGCGCCAGCAGCCAATCTTCAGTCTCTGGGGCCAACGTCCTGACTTTC.

The gene calls are TRBV15 and TRBJ2-5; D is unresolved. The CDR3 is 16 amino acids. CDR1 and CDR2 (germline): LNHNV, YYDKDF (reference sequence). Trimming took 4 bases from V and 2 from J, leaving 17 bases between them. The CDR3 protein is CATSTVETEIQETQYF. The CDR3, as DNA: TGTGCCACCAGCACCGTCGAGACGGAGATACAAGAGACCCAGTACTTC.

V gene TRBV6-6 combines with J gene TRBJ2-3; D may correspond to TRBD1 or TRBD2 (5 bases each). V gave up 2 bases and J gave up 4 bases, with 19 bases separating them. Germline lookup yields CDR1 MNHNY and CDR2 SVGAGI (reference sequence). The length of the CDR3 is 17 residues. The CDR3 protein is CASSYLHARGDADTQYF. In DNA form, the CDR3 reads TGTGCCAGCAGTTACCTACACGCGCGAGGGGATGCAGATACGCAGTATTTT.

The chain links TRBV7-9 to TRBJ1-1; TRBD1 might be the D (5 bases). The CDR3 extends over 14 amino acids. Trimming removed 4 bases at V and 1 base at J, with 10 bases between. The germline V gene has CDR1 SEHNR and CDR2 FQNEAQ (reference sequence). The DNA for the CDR3 is TGTGCCAGCAGCTGGGGAGGGGAGAACACTGAAGCTTTCTTT. It codes for CASSWGGENTEAFF.